The 9 T cell receptor beta chains below all came from one sample that was sequenced in a study of human T cells and chemical hapten exposure. For the library, individual cDNA molecules each received unique molecular identifiers. From the reads, TCRdb called clonotypes with MiXCR, one entry per CDR3 protein. The sample gives about 2,600 distinct CDR3 sequences, 40% to 50% of which show up once; roughly 9.1% is in the top ten. Treatment described: therapeutic diphenylcyclopropenone sensitization with weekly scalp DPC. The sample was whole blood, taken before DPC sensitization or 2, 6, or about 24 weeks after (not recorded which). Receptor source: an adult with alopecia areata. Some clones in this sample may be carry-over from other donors' samples. This table probably holds off-target reads from a library built for another chain.

This clonotype showed up just a few times. CDR3 in amino acids: CASAGRVGTTDTQYF. The CDR3 DNA is TGTGCCAGCGCGGGGAGGGTGGGGACGACAGATACGCAGTATTTT. The rearrangement joins TRBV6-1 to TRBJ2-3, with 7 bases identical to TRBD2. The CDR3 is 15 residues long. The V and J ends lost 8 bases and 3 bases, in that order; junction bases with no gene match: 11. Germline CDR1 reads MNHNS; CDR2 reads SASEGT.

The chain combines TRBV11-3 with TRBJ2-5, with 10 bases lining up with TRBD2. The germline V gene encodes CDR1 SGHNT and CDR2 YENEEA. CDR3 length: 14 amino acids. V was clipped by 0 bases and J by 6 bases; unmatched bases: 1. CDR3 bases: TGTGCCAGCAGCTTAGAAGCGGGAGGGAAGACCCAGTACTTC. This encodes CASSLEAGGKTQYF.

This clonotype turned up a few times. V usage is TRBV13 and J usage is TRBJ2-1; D might be TRBD2 (6 bases). Trimming removed 4 bases at V and 3 bases at J, with 7 bases between. Germline CDR1 and CDR2: PRHDT and FYEKMQ (reference sequence). The length of the CDR3 is 13 residues. CDR3 amino acids: CASSSEGYNEQFF. The CDR3 DNA reads TGTGCCAGCAGCTCGGAGGGCTACAATGAGCAGTTCTTC.

This clonotype showed up just a few times. The chain employs TRBV5-1 and TRBJ2-5; D is tentatively TRBD1 or TRBD2 (6 bases each). Trimming removed 4 bases from V and 4 bases from J, with 11 bases in between. The length of the CDR3 is 13 residues. Germline V gene lookup returns CDR1 SGHRS and CDR2 YFSETQ. In DNA, the CDR3 is TGCGCCAGCAGCGGAAGGGGGGCAGAGACCCAGTACTTC. It yields the protein CASSGRGAETQYF. Filled out from reference TRBV5-1 and TRBJ2-5, the complete variable domain reads KAGVTQTPRYLIKTRGQQVTLSCSPISGHRSVSWYQQTPGQGLQFLFEYFSETQRNKGNFPGRFSGRQFSNSRSEMNVSTLELGDSALYLCASSGRGAETQYFGPGTRLLVL.

The chain couples TRBV3-1 to TRBJ2-3; 8 bases fit TRBD2. V shed 4 bases, J shed 6 bases, and the junction held 9 bases outside the gene matches. The germline V gene encodes CDR1 LGHDT and CDR2 YNNKEL (reference sequence). This CDR3 region has 15 residues. In DNA form, the CDR3 reads TGTGCCAGCAGCCGAGTTCGCGGGGGGCGGGATACGCAGTATTTT. It encodes CASSRVRGGRDTQYF.

This clonotype was picked up one time. V usage is TRBV19 and J usage is TRBJ2-6; 8 bases match TRBD1. Germline lookup yields CDR1 LNHDA and CDR2 SQIVND (reference sequence). The CDR3 length is 14 residues. V trimming: 7 bases; J trimming: 3 bases; junction bases outside the gene matches: 2. CDR3 sequence: CASNDRGGANVLTF. As DNA, the CDR3 is TGTGCCAGTAACGACAGGGGTGGGGCCAACGTCCTGACTTTC.

The chain carries TRBV6-2 or TRBV6-3 and TRBJ2-3; D gene uncertain. Per germline, CDR1 MNHEY and CDR2 SVGEGT. V dropped 4 bases and J dropped 6 bases, with 14 bases sitting between them. The CDR3 loop spans 14 amino acids. CDR3 sequence reads: CASSFSLGKDTQYF. The CDR3 nucleotides read TGTGCCAGCAGTTTTTCCCTAGGAAAGGATACGCAGTATTTT.

The chain uses TRBV20-1 and TRBJ2-7, with TRBD1 matching 7 bases. The length of the CDR3 is 13 residues. From germline, CDR1 is DFQATT and CDR2 SNEGSKA (reference sequence). V was pared by 6 bases and J by 4 bases, with 9 bases of the junction left unmatched. CDR3 coding DNA: TGCAGTGCCGACCCGACGACAGGGTACGAGCAGTACTTC. Translating it yields CSADPTTGYEQYF.

This clonotype was seen a few times. The chain is built from TRBV12-3 or TRBV12-4 and TRBJ2-7, with a tentative D call TRBD2 (7 bases). The CDR3 runs to 17 residues. Trimming cost V 4 bases and J 5 bases, with 24 bases left between them. CDR3 sequence (DNA): TGTGCCAGCAGTTCTCTTACCTCGGGGGGCCGGCTTGACGAGCAGTACTTC. It specifies CASSSLTSGGRLDEQYF.